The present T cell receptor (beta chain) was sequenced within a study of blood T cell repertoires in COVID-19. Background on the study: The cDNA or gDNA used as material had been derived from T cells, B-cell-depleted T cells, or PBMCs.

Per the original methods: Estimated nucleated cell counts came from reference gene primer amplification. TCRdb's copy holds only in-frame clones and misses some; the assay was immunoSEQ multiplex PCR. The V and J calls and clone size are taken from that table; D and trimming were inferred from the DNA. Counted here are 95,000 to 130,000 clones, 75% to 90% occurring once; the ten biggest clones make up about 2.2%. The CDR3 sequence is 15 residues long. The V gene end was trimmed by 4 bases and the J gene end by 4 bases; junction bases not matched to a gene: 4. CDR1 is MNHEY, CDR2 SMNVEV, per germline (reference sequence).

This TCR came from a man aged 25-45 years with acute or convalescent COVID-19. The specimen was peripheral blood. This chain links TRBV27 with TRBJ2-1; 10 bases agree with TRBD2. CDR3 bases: TGTGCCAGCAGTTCAGGACTAGCGGCTTACAATGAGCAGTTCTTC. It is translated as CASSSGLAAYNEQFF.